Sequencing of this T cell receptor (beta chain) was carried out in a study of identifying expanded T cells in peripheral blood. Germline V gives CDR1 SGHNT, CDR2 YYREEE (reference sequence). The CDR3 length is 13 residues. V was clipped by 0 bases and J by 5 bases, with 8 bases between them. The repertoire was sequenced with immunoSEQ multiplex PCR; TCRdb's copy has only in-frame clones and lacks some. The data hold around 100,000 clones, with about nine tenths observed a single time. V and J are TRBV5-4 and TRBJ2-5; TRBD2 is a possible D gene (5 bases). Sequenced sample: blood. The TCR comes from a person aged 18 to 75 in good health. The CDR3 sequence: CASSLDRRETQYF. CDR3 nucleotides: TGTGCCAGCAGCTTGGATCGGAGGGAGACCCAGTACTTC. Together with reference TRBV5-4 and TRBJ2-5, the CDR3 gives the full variable domain: ETGVTQSPTHLIKTRGQQVTLRCSSQSGHNTVSWYQQALGQGPQFIFQYYREEENGRGNFPPRFSGLQFPNYSSELNVNALELDDSALYLCASSLDRRETQYFGPGTRLLVL.